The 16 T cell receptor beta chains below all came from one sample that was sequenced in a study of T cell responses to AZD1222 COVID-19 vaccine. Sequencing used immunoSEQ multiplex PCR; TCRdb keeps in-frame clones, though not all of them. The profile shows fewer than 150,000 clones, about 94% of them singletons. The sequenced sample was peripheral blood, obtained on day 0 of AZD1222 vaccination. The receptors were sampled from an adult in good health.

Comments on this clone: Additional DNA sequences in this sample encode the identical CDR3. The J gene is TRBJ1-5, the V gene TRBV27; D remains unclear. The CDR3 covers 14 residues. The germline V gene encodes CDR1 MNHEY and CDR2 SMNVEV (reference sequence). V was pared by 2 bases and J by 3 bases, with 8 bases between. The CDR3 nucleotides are TGTGCCAGCAGTTTAAACGGGAACAATCAGCCCCAGCATTTT. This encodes CASSLNGNNQPQHF.

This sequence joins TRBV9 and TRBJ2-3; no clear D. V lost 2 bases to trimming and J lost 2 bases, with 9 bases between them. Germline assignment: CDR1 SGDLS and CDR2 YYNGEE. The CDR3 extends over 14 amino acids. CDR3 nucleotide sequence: TGTGCCAGCAGCGTTTTAGTTTACACAGATACGCAGTATTTT. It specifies CASSVLVYTDTQYF.

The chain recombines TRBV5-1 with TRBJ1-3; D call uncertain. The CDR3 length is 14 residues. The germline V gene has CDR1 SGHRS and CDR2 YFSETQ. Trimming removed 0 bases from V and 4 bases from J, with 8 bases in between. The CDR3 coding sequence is TGCGCCAGCAGCTTGGCCTCGGAAGGAAACACCATATATTTT. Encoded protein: CASSLASEGNTIYF.

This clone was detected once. CDR3 in DNA: TGTGCCAGTAGGCGGGGAGGGAGGTACAATGAGCAGTTCTTC. Its protein product is CASRRGGRYNEQFF. The chain links TRBV19 to TRBJ2-1, with TRBD2 matching 7 bases. V shed 6 bases, J shed 4 bases, and the junction held 6 bases outside the gene matches. CDR1 LNHDA and CDR2 SQIVND come from the germline V gene (reference sequence). CDR3 length: 14 residues.

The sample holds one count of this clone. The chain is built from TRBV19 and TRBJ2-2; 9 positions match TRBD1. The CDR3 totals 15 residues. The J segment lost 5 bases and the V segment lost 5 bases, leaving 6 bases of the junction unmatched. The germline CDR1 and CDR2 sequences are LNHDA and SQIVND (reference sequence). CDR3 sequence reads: CASSFSQGATGELFF. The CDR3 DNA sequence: TGTGCCAGTAGTTTCTCACAGGGGGCGACCGGGGAGCTGTTTTTT. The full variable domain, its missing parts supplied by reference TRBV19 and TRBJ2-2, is DGGITQSPKYLFRKEGQNVTLSCEQNLNHDAMYWYRQDPGQGLRLIYYSQIVNDFQKGDIAEGYSVSREKKESFPLTVTSAQKNPTAFYLCASSFSQGATGELFFGEGSRLTVL.

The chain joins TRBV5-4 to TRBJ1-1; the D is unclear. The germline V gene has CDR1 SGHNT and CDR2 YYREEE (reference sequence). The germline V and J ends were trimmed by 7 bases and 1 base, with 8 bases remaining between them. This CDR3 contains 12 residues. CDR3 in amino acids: CASSWGNTEAFF. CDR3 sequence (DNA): TGTGCCAGCTCTTGGGGGAACACTGAAGCTTTCTTT.

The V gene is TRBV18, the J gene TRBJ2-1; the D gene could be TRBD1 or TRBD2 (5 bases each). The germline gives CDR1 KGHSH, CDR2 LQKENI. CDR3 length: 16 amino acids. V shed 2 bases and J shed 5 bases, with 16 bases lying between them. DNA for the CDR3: TGTGCCAGCTCACCAAATCTAGGGACGAAGAACAATGAGCAGTTCTTC. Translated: CASSPNLGTKNNEQFF.

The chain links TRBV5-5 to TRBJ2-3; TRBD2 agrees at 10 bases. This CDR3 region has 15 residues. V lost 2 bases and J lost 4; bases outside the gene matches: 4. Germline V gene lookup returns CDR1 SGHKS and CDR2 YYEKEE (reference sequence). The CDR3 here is CASSFGLAASDTQYF. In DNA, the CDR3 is TGTGCCAGCAGCTTCGGACTAGCGGCATCAGATACGCAGTATTTT.

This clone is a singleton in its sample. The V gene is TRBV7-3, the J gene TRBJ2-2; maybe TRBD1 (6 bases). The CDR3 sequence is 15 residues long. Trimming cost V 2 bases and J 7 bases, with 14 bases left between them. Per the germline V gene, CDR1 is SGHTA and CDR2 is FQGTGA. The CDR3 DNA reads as TGTGCCAGCAGCTTATCAACAGGGTTTGACGGGGAGCTGTTTTTT. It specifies CASSLSTGFDGELFF.

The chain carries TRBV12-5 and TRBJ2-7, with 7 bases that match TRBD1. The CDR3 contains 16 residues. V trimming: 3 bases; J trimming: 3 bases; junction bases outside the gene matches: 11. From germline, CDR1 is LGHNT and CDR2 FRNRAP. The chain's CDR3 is CASGFRDWGQIYEQYF. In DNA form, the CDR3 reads TGTGCTAGTGGTTTTCGAGACTGGGGACAGATCTACGAGCAGTACTTC.

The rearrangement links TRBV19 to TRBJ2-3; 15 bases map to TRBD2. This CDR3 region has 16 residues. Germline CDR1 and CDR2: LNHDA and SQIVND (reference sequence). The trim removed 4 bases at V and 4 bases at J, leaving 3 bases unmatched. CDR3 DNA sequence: TGTGCCAGTAGTACCGGACTAGCGGGGGGGCCAGATACGCAGTATTTT. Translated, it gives CASSTGLAGGPDTQYF. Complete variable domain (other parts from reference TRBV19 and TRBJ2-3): DGGITQSPKYLFRKEGQNVTLSCEQNLNHDAMYWYRQDPGQGLRLIYYSQIVNDFQKGDIAEGYSVSREKKESFPLTVTSAQKNPTAFYLCASSTGLAGGPDTQYFGPGTRLTVL.

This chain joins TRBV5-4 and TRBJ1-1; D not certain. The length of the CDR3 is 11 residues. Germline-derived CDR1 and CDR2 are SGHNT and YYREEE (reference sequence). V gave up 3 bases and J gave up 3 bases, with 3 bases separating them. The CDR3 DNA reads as TGTGCCAGCAGCTCCTACACTGAAGCTTTCTTT. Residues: CASSSYTEAFF.

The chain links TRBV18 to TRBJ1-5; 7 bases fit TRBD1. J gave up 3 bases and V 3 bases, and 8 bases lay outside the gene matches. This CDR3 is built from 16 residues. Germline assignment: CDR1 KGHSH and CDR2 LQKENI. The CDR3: CASSPPGGTFNQPQHF. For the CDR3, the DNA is TGTGCCAGCTCACCGCCAGGGGGTACATTCAATCAGCCCCAGCATTTT.

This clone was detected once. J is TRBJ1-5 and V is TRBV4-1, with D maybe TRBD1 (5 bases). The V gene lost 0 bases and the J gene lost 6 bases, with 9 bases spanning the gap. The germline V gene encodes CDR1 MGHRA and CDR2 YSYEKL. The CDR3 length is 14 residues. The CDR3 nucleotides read TGCGCCAGCAGCCAAGAGGCAGGGACTCAGCCCCAGCATTTT. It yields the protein CASSQEAGTQPQHF.

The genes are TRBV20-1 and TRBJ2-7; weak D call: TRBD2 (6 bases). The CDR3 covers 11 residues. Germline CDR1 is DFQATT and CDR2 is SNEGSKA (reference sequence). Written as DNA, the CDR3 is TGCAGCGGGAGACAGACCTACGAGCAGTACTTC. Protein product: CSGRQTYEQYF.

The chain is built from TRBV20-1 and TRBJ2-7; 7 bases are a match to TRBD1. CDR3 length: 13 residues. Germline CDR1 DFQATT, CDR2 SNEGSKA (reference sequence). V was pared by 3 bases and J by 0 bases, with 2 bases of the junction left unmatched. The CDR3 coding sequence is TGCAGTGCTAGTGACAGGGACTCCTACGAGCAGTACTTC. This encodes CSASDRDSYEQYF.